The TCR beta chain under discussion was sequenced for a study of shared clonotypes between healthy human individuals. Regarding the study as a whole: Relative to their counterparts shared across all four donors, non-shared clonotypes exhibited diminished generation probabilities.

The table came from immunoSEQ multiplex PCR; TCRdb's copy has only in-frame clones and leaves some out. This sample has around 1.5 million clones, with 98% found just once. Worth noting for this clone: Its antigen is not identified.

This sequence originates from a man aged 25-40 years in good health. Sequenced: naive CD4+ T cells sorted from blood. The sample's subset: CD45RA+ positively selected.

DNA of the CDR3: TGTGCCAGCAGCCTCCTCGGGAGGGCCAACGTCCTGACTTTC. It translates to CASSLLGRANVLTF. The V call is TRBV7-2, the J call TRBJ2-6; TRBD2 is a possible D gene (5 bases). Trimming pared 5 bases from V and 5 bases from J, leaving 10 bases between. CDR3 size: 14 residues. Germline V gene data show CDR1 as SGHTA and CDR2 as FQGNSA.